These 24 T cell receptor beta chains originate from one sample sequenced in a study of blood T cells in healthy people across ages (dated by TCRdb to about 2015). Libraries came from 5' RACE. Sequencing instrument: Illumina HiSeq 2500. A second roughly 6 to 12 cycle PCR used a sample-barcoded 5' primer and a J-beta primer mix. TCRdb ran its own pipeline on the public reads, namely fastp trimming at Q25 and MiXCR clone calling, and kept in-frame beta chains. All rows with the same CDR3 protein become a single entry with the most common DNA and genes. Here the sample has 1.5 million to 1.8 million distinct CDR3 sequences; 35% to 45% occur a single time. About 3.8% of the sample belongs to the ten largest clones. The source material was blood. Receptor source: a woman aged 18-35 years in good health.

V is TRBV3-1 and J is TRBJ2-1, with a weak D call TRBD1 (5 bases). V was pared by 2 bases and J by 8 bases, with 16 bases between. The germline gives CDR1 LGHDT, CDR2 YNNKEL (reference sequence). The CDR3 loop spans 15 amino acids. The CDR3 loop is CASSQHAQARDEQFF. As DNA, the CDR3 is TGTGCCAGCAGCCAACATGCACAGGCTAGGGATGAGCAGTTCTTC.

This sequence joins TRBV3-1 and TRBJ2-3; the D is unclear. Trimming pared 3 bases from V and 4 bases from J, leaving 14 bases between. Germline V gene sequence: CDR1 LGHDT, CDR2 YNNKEL (reference sequence). The CDR3 spans 15 residues. CDR3 sequence reads: CASSHYTSHADTQYF. DNA for the CDR3: TGTGCCAGCAGCCACTACACCAGTCACGCAGATACGCAGTATTTT.

The gene calls are TRBV29-1 and TRBJ1-2; no firm D call. CDR3 length equals 12 residues. Between the trimmed V and J ends, which lost 6 bases and 7 bases, there was a span of 15 bases. Germline V gives CDR1 SQVTM, CDR2 ANQGSEA. The CDR3 loop is CSVGRPAGGYTF. The CDR3 nucleotides are TGCAGCGTGGGCAGGCCCGCGGGTGGCTACACCTTC.

The chain recombines TRBV19 with TRBJ1-2; TRBD1 matches 9 bases. The ends lost 7 bases at V and 3 bases at J; junction bases unmatched: 9. CDR3 length equals 15 residues. The V gene's germline CDR1 is LNHDA and CDR2 SQIVND (reference sequence). The CDR3 loop is CASNPDGQGYYGYTF. Written as DNA, the CDR3 is TGTGCCAGTAACCCAGATGGACAGGGGTACTATGGCTACACCTTC.

This chain links TRBV10-3 with TRBJ1-4; D remains ambiguous. The V gene lost 3 bases and the J gene lost 7 bases, with 6 bases spanning the gap. The CDR3 has 12 residues. CDR1 is ENHRY and CDR2 is SYGVKD in the germline V gene. As DNA, the CDR3 is TGTGCCATCAGTGAAGCACGTGAAAAACTGTTTTTT. It translates to CAISEAREKLFF.

Only a few counts were recorded for this clonotype. The chain recombines TRBV5-1 with TRBJ2-1, with a tentative D call TRBD2 (6 bases). The assigned J gene may be wrong: the sequence end matches TRBJ2-7 better. Germline V gives CDR1 SGHRS, CDR2 YFSETQ. The CDR3 length is 15 residues. The CDR3: CASSLGLVSYNEQYF. Here the CDR3 DNA reads TGCGCCAGCAGCTTGGGACTAGTCTCCTACAATGAGCAGTACTTC.

J is TRBJ2-1 and V is TRBV20-1; D may be TRBD2 (6 bases). The CDR3 runs to 14 residues. V lost 2 bases and J 8 bases, leaving 16 bases between the germline ends. Germline V gene lookup returns CDR1 DFQATT and CDR2 SNEGSKA (reference sequence). Written as DNA, the CDR3 is TGCAGTGCTAGAATTGTCCTAGCGAGCGATGAGCAGTTCTTC. Translation gives CSARIVLASDEQFF.

The J gene is TRBJ2-7, the V gene TRBV4-3, with 7 bases lining up with TRBD1. V shed 4 bases and J 1 base; nucleotides not matched to a gene: 7. The CDR3 contains 15 residues. Looked up from germline, CDR1 is LGHNA and CDR2 is YSLEER. The chain's CDR3 is CASSLKGGKSYEQYF. The DNA of the CDR3 is TGCGCCAGCAGCCTCAAAGGGGGCAAATCCTACGAGCAGTACTTC.

The V and J genes are TRBV28 and TRBJ1-2, with D unclear. The V end lost 8 bases, the J end lost 2 bases, and 15 bases lay between the germline ends. The V gene's germline CDR1 is MDHEN and CDR2 SYDVKM. The CDR3 has 14 amino acids. CDR3 DNA sequence: TGTGCCAGCCTCCCTAACTACCAGAACTATGGCTACACCTTC. Encoded protein: CASLPNYQNYGYTF.

The CDR3 DNA is TGTGCCATCAGTGAAAGCGTAGTTTTCACTGAAGCTTTCTTT. It specifies CAISESVVFTEAFF. The chain carries TRBV10-3 and TRBJ1-1; no clear D gene. The CDR3 covers 14 residues. Germline lookup yields CDR1 ENHRY and CDR2 SYGVKD. Trimming removed 3 bases at V and 4 bases at J, with 12 bases between.

Comment on this clonotype: Mismatch with germline at one junction end may stem from a read error. The rearrangement links TRBV4-2 to TRBJ1-2; no reliable D call. Germline V gene sequence: CDR1 LGHNA, CDR2 YNFKEQ. This CDR3 region has 12 residues. The CDR3 nucleotides read TGTGCCCGCAGCCCACATAACTATGGCTACACCTTC. Translated: CARSPHNYGYTF.

This clonotype came up a few times. As DNA, the CDR3 is TGTGCCAGCAGCGTAGGAGGGAGCGCTGAAGCTTTCTTT. This sequence encodes CASSVGGSAEAFF. The chain couples TRBV9 to TRBJ1-1; no firm D call. The CDR3 spans 13 residues. Germline assignment: CDR1 SGDLS and CDR2 YYNGEE. V gave up 0 bases and J gave up 6 bases, with 9 bases separating them.

This clonotype came up a few times. The CDR3 reads CSVGQGRTEAFF. CDR3 nucleotides: TGCAGCGTTGGACAGGGTCGGACTGAAGCTTTCTTT. The genes are TRBV29-1 and TRBJ1-1, with 7 nucleotides matching TRBD1. This CDR3 spans 12 amino acids. Germline V lookup: CDR1 SQVTM, CDR2 ANQGSEA. V gave up 4 bases and J gave up 5 bases; unmatched junction bases: 4.

This clonotype has only a few counts. This is likely a read error, given that the CDR3 carries no conserved phenylalanine or tryptophan at its end. The rearrangement joins TRBV28 to TRBJ1-6; TRBD1 is a possible D gene (6 bases). The CDR3 totals 15 residues. The germline gives CDR1 MDHEN, CDR2 SYDVKM. The V end lost 7 bases, the J end lost 6 bases, and 16 bases lay between the germline ends. CDR3: CASTFIRDINSPLHV. The CDR3 DNA sequence: TGTGCCAGCACCTTTATCCGGGACATTAATTCACCCCTCCACGTT.

The V gene is TRBV21-1, the J gene TRBJ1-5; no check of the table's D call, TRBD1, against the DNA was made. TRBV21-1 is a known pseudogene. The CDR3 is 16 residues long. In DNA form, the CDR3 reads TGTGCCAGCAGCAATATTAAAGGGGACGGAAATCAGCCCCAGCATTTT. Translation: CASSNIKGDGNQPQHF.

This clonotype was seen only once. One junction end disagrees with the germline gene, perhaps due to a read error. The chain combines TRBV12-3 or TRBV12-4 with TRBJ2-5, with a possible D match to TRBD1 (7 bases). This CDR3 comprises 11 residues. In DNA form, the CDR3 reads TGTGCCGGCAGGGGGGCGGAGACCCAGTACTTC. Translating it yields CAGRGAETQYF.

This clonotype has a handful of counts. The chain is built from TRBV28 and TRBJ2-5; 7 nucleotides align to TRBD2. V lost 3 bases, J lost 5 bases, and 18 bases stayed unmatched. Germline V gives CDR1 MDHEN, CDR2 SYDVKM. This CDR3 has 18 amino acids. The CDR3 here is CASSFIGGGSSLGETQYF. The CDR3 bases are TGTGCCAGCAGTTTCATAGGTGGCGGGAGTTCCCTCGGGGAGACCCAGTACTTC.

The chain couples TRBV20-1 to TRBJ2-7; either TRBD1 or TRBD2 may supply D (5 bases each). Trimming pared 5 bases from V and 9 bases from J, leaving 17 bases between. Germline assignment: CDR1 DFQATT and CDR2 SNEGSKA (reference sequence). The CDR3 extends over 12 amino acids. CDR3 coding DNA: TGCAGTGCTGACTACTCCGGGACGACGCAGTACTTC. Its protein is CSADYSGTTQYF.

This clonotype was picked up a small number of times. V and J are TRBV20-1 and TRBJ2-3; 12 nucleotides line up with TRBD2. The ends lost 3 bases at V and 5 bases at J; junction bases unmatched: 12. This CDR3 is 17 amino acids long. The germline V gene encodes CDR1 DFQATT and CDR2 SNEGSKA (reference sequence). The DNA for the CDR3 is TGCAGTGCTAGTCCCCTAGCGGGAGGGAAAGGAGGAGATACGCAGTATTTT. Translation: CSASPLAGGKGGDTQYF.

The CDR3 reads CASSLAKGPYEQYF. The DNA for the CDR3 is TGTGCCAGCAGCTTAGCTAAGGGACCTTACGAGCAGTACTTC. The chain combines TRBV7-3 with TRBJ2-5; D tentatively reads TRBD1 or TRBD2 (5 bases each). The DNA end lines up better with TRBJ2-7; the J call may be wrong. The CDR3 runs to 14 residues. Per the germline V gene, CDR1 is SGHTA and CDR2 is FQGTGA.

The rearrangement uses TRBV29-1 and TRBJ1-2; 9 bases match TRBD1. Losses at the gene ends were 0 bases for V and 3 bases for J; bases not matched to a gene: 11. Looked up from germline, CDR1 is SQVTM and CDR2 is ANQGSEA. There are 17 residues in the CDR3. The CDR3 DNA sequence: TGCAGCGTTGAAGATCTAGGATACAGGGGGCACCACTATGGCTACACCTTC. Amino acids: CSVEDLGYRGHHYGYTF.

This clonotype was counted a few times. The chain carries TRBV12-3 or TRBV12-4 and TRBJ2-7; 7 bases match TRBD2. The CDR3 consists of 14 residues. The trim removed 2 bases at V and 3 bases at J, leaving 4 bases unmatched. CDR3 amino acids: CASSLMGGNYEQYF. The DNA of the CDR3 is TGTGCCAGCAGTTTAATGGGGGGGAACTACGAGCAGTACTTC.

The rearrangement links TRBV29-1 to TRBJ1-5, with D perhaps matching TRBD1 (5 bases). Judging by the DNA end, TRBJ2-3 fits better; the J call may be wrong. CDR3 size: 13 residues. Germline CDR1 reads SQVTM; CDR2 reads ANQGSEA. CDR3 region: CSVRDSLYQPQYF. Written as DNA, the CDR3 is TGCAGCGTTCGAGACAGTCTATATCAGCCCCAGTATTTT.

This clonotype was recorded a few times. This chain joins TRBV24-1 and TRBJ2-3, with a tentative D call TRBD2 (6 bases). This CDR3 is built from 15 residues. Germline-derived CDR1 and CDR2 are KGHDR and SFDVKD. V was pared by 7 bases and J by 4 bases, with 17 bases between. The CDR3 nucleotides are TGTGCCACCAGGAGCGGACCGGGACTCTCAGATACGCAGTATTTT. It specifies CATRSGPGLSDTQYF.